This TCR beta chain originates from a study of blood T cell repertoires in COVID-19 (TCRdb year 2020). About the full investigation: Samples covering the acute and convalescent phases of COVID-19 were provided by collaborators in the United States, Italy and Spain. Deeply sampled blood TCRbeta repertoires from subjects exposed to, actively infected with, or recovered from COVID-19 were included in the dataset. Samples were obtained from the ongoing ImmuneRACE study (first 160 participants) and from some 1,300 subjects provided by 6 global collaborators. Nearly every sample came with metadata listing a de-identified subject ID, COVID-19 status, age in years and sex. The material from the prospective study consisted of cDNA or gDNA derived from T cells, B-cell-depleted T cells, or PBMCs. Where HLA class I and class II types were available, the types were taken from metadata supplied by the sample provider, not from assay-based typing. A freely available public database, intended as a resource for researchers studying the immune response to SARS-CoV-2, is where the repertoires were released. Points the paper makes about the study in general: The quantity of clinical and demographic metadata differed by source and by participant and was supplied without curation.

The collaborating institutions used their own protocols to collect whole blood in K2EDTA tubes. For TCRbeta analysis, collaborators shipped samples in one of three forms: frozen whole blood, isolated PBMCs, or DNA extracted from either of those sample types. TCRbeta CDR3 regions were amplified from genomic DNA using the immunoSEQ Assay, a bias-controlled multiplex PCR. The published analysis was carried out like this. Within the assay, amplification of reference gene primers was used to estimate how many nucleated cells each sample contained. To quantify the absolute abundance of each unique TCRbeta CDR3 rearrangement, sequence reads were collapsed and filtered. For each sample, productive Simpson clonality was calculated as the square root of Simpson's diversity index over productive rearrangements. TCRdb obtained this table from immuneACCESS and retained in-frame rearrangements with V and J assigned. These tables miss some clones; where compared with another copy, unresolved V genes account for less than half of the shortfall, and the remainder is unexplained. V, J and clone size are those of that table, while D and trimming were read from the DNA. Here the sample has some 180,000 clones; roughly 76% occur a single time. The ten largest clones take up just over 8.5% of the sample.

Germline trimming amounts to 4 bases on V and 2 bases on J, with 7 as the count of junction bases outside the gene matches. The germline V gene (reference sequence) gives CDR1 as SEHNR and CDR2 as FQNEAQ. Taken from cysteine to phenylalanine, the CDR3 has 15 residues. This entry keeps only the CDR3 DNA: 45 bases, framed from base 1. A single count supports this clone. The specificity of this receptor is unknown. No per-base quality is available; no much larger clone lies one base away. This sequence was found in a woman in her forties or fifties with active or convalescent COVID-19. Sequenced input: peripheral blood. The chain was built from TRBV7-9 and TRBJ2-5; TRBD1 agrees with 7 junctional bases. DNA sequence: TGTGCCAGCAGCTACCGACAGGGTCGGCAAGAGACCCAGTACTTC. It is translated as CASSYRQGRQETQYF.